One sample yielded the 28 T cell receptor beta chains listed below, sequenced in a study of blood T cell repertoires in COVID-19. The method was immunoSEQ multiplex PCR; TCRdb's version includes in-frame clones alone and lacks a portion of them. The sample records about 10,000 clones, over 75% being singletons. The sequencing sample was made of peripheral blood. All receptors derive from a human donor in a cohort sampled during active COVID-19.

V is TRBV7-3 and J is TRBJ2-2; 8 bases map to TRBD1. J was trimmed by 0 bases and V by 4 bases; bases with no gene match: 4. CDR1 SGHTA and CDR2 FQGTGA come from the germline V gene. The CDR3 has 16 amino acids. The CDR3 sequence: CASSSRQGTNTGELFF. The CDR3 DNA reads TGTGCCAGCAGCTCAAGACAGGGGACGAACACCGGGGAGCTGTTTTTT.

The chain is built from TRBV29-1 and TRBJ2-1; 10 bases line up with TRBD2. Germline V gene data show CDR1 as SQVTM and CDR2 as ANQGSEA. The CDR3 contains 14 residues. V lost 7 bases and J lost 13; bases outside the gene matches: 16. This CDR3 is CSARGPSGGSEQFF. The DNA for the CDR3 is TGCAGCGCTAGGGGGCCTAGCGGGGGATCGGAACAGTTCTTC.

V gene TRBV27 combines with J gene TRBJ1-2; 8 nucleotides line up with TRBD1. The junction had 10 bases not matched to a gene; V was cut back by 8 bases and J by 8 bases. The CDR3 is made up of 13 amino acids. Germline CDR1 and CDR2: MNHEY and SMNVEV (reference sequence). CDR3 loop: CASGLTGGFGYTF. In DNA form, the CDR3 reads TGTGCCAGCGGCCTTACAGGGGGGTTCGGCTACACCTTC.

This rearrangement joins TRBV7-6 to TRBJ1-2; D is perhaps TRBD1 (5 bases). CDR3 size: 14 residues. Trimming removed 1 base from V and 7 bases from J, with 13 bases in between. Germline lookup yields CDR1 SGHVS and CDR2 FNYEAQ. The CDR3 loop is CASSLEVQDAGYTF. CDR3 sequence (DNA): TGTGCCAGCAGCTTAGAGGTACAGGACGCTGGCTACACCTTC.

V is TRBV12-5 and J is TRBJ1-1, with D possibly being TRBD1 (6 bases). CDR3 length: 15 residues. From germline, CDR1 is LGHNT and CDR2 FRNRAP. The germline V and J ends were trimmed by 6 bases and 5 bases, with 19 bases remaining between them. CDR3 sequence: CASGKTGGMRTEAFF. Written as DNA, the CDR3 is TGTGCTAGTGGCAAAACGGGGGGCATGAGGACTGAAGCTTTCTTT.

The V gene is TRBV28, the J gene TRBJ2-7; 10 bases align to TRBD2. This CDR3 region has 17 residues. V shed 4 bases, J shed 0 bases, and the junction held 9 bases outside the gene matches. Germline CDR1 reads MDHEN; CDR2 reads SYDVKM. The CDR3 DNA reads as TGTGCCAGCAGTTCCCCGTTTCTAGCGGGGGCCTCCTACGAGCAGTACTTC. Translated, it gives CASSSPFLAGASYEQYF. Full variable domain (missing parts from reference TRBV28 and TRBJ2-7): DVKVTQSSRYLVKRTGEKVFLECVQDMDHENMFWYRQDPGLGLRLIYFSYDVKMKEKGDIPEGYSVSREKKERFSLILESASTNQTSMYLCASSSPFLAGASYEQYFGPGTRLTVT.

The V call is TRBV3-1 (or the pseudogene TRBV3-2), the J call TRBJ1-2; 8 bases are a match to TRBD1. The junction had 4 bases not matched to a gene; V was cut back by 4 bases and J by 3 bases. CDR3 length: 14 amino acids. Germline V lookup: CDR1 LGHDT, CDR2 YNNKEL (reference sequence). The CDR3 loop is CASSRTGGYYGYTF. CDR3 nucleotide sequence: TGTGCCAGCAGCCGTACAGGGGGGTACTATGGCTACACCTTC.

The V call is TRBV15, the J call TRBJ1-1; possibly TRBD1 for D (6 bases). The germline V gene encodes CDR1 LNHNV and CDR2 YYDKDF (reference sequence). This CDR3 is built from 14 residues. Trimming left V 5 bases short and J 1 base short, with 11 bases between. CDR3 sequence reads: CATSHRAGNTEAFF. CDR3 in DNA: TGTGCCACCAGCCACAGGGCGGGGAACACTGAAGCTTTCTTT.

V gene TRBV24-1 combines with J gene TRBJ2-1, with no clear D. The germline CDR1 and CDR2 sequences are KGHDR and SFDVKD. There are 16 residues in the CDR3. Trimming left V 4 bases short and J 2 bases short, with 14 bases between. CDR3 residues: CATSDPYSNTYNEQFF. The CDR3 DNA reads as TGTGCCACCAGTGACCCGTACAGTAACACCTACAATGAGCAGTTCTTC.

The chain recombines TRBV13 with TRBJ2-5; weak D call: TRBD2 (7 bases). The CDR3 runs 14 residues. V was pared by 1 base and J by 5 bases, with 11 bases between. The V gene's germline CDR1 is PRHDT and CDR2 FYEKMQ (reference sequence). The CDR3 here is CASSLAGGRETQYF. CDR3 in DNA: TGTGCCAGCAGCTTAGCGGGGGGCCGGGAGACCCAGTACTTC.

The chain's CDR3 is CAISERDTRPNTEAFF. The CDR3 DNA follows: TGTGCCATCAGTGAACGAGACACACGGCCGAACACTGAAGCTTTCTTT. The chain recombines TRBV10-3 with TRBJ1-1; D is undetermined. CDR3 length: 16 residues. V gave up 3 bases and J gave up 1 base, with 15 bases separating them. Germline V gene data show CDR1 as ENHRY and CDR2 as SYGVKD.

The V and J genes are TRBV11-2 and TRBJ2-4, with a possible D match to TRBD1 (5 bases). Germline assignment: CDR1 SGHAT and CDR2 FQNNGV. With 1 base removed from V and 3 bases from J, the gap between germline ends came to 13 bases. The CDR3 sequence is 16 residues long. CDR3 sequence reads: CASSLAPGSIKNIQYF. The CDR3 DNA follows: TGTGCCAGCAGCTTAGCGCCAGGGTCAATCAAAAACATTCAGTACTTC.

Regarding this clone: Other DNA sequences in the sample encode the same CDR3. V usage is TRBV5-1 and J usage is TRBJ1-6; no reliable D call. This CDR3 is 13 amino acids long. Trimming removed 2 bases at V and 8 bases at J, with 8 bases between. Germline-derived CDR1 and CDR2 are SGHRS and YFSETQ. CDR3: CASSFKLDSPLHF. DNA of the CDR3: TGCGCCAGCAGCTTCAAGCTAGATTCACCCCTCCACTTT.

The V and J genes are TRBV30 and TRBJ2-3; D perhaps matches TRBD2 (6 bases). The CDR3 extends over 18 amino acids. Germline V CDR1 and CDR2: GTSNPN, SVGIG (reference sequence). V lost 3 bases to trimming and J lost 4 bases, with 26 bases between them. Here the CDR3 reads CAWRQSGWGNWEADTQYF. In nucleotides, the CDR3 is TGTGCCTGGAGGCAGTCAGGGTGGGGAAATTGGGAGGCAGATACGCAGTATTTT. The full variable domain, in which reference TRBV30 and TRBJ2-3 provide the parts outside the CDR3, is SQTIHQWPATLVQPVGSPLSLECTVEGTSNPNLYWYRQAAGRGLQLLFYSVGIGQISSEVPQNLSASRPQDRQFILSSKKLLLSDSGFYLCAWRQSGWGNWEADTQYFGPGTRLTVL.

CDR3 residues: CASSVTGLGGYTF. The CDR3 DNA follows: TGTGCCAGCAGCGTTACAGGTCTAGGCGGCTACACCTTC. This sequence joins TRBV7-9 and TRBJ1-2, with D maybe TRBD1 (5 bases). The germline V and J ends were trimmed by 5 bases and 8 bases, with 15 bases remaining between them. Per germline, CDR1 SEHNR and CDR2 FQNEAQ (reference sequence). The CDR3 is 13 amino acids.

The rearrangement links TRBV30 to TRBJ1-2, with a tentative D call TRBD1 (6 bases). The CDR3 runs to 12 residues. The germline V and J ends were trimmed by 3 bases and 4 bases, with 9 bases remaining between them. CDR1 is GTSNPN and CDR2 is SVGIG in the germline V gene (reference sequence). This CDR3 is CAWRKDSYGYTF. DNA for the CDR3: TGTGCCTGGAGGAAGGACAGCTATGGCTACACCTTC.

This clone was counted between two and nine times. The V call is TRBV6-5, the J call TRBJ1-5; D not certain. Per the germline V gene, CDR1 is MNHEY and CDR2 is SVGAGI. The CDR3 contains 14 residues. Trimming took 4 bases from V and 1 from J, leaving 8 bases between them. The CDR3 is CASSSHVSNQPQHF. The CDR3, as DNA: TGTGCCAGCAGTTCCCATGTGAGCAATCAGCCCCAGCATTTT.

The chain joins TRBV7-2 to TRBJ2-7, with D perhaps matching TRBD2 (6 bases). The CDR3 consists of 17 residues. Germline-derived CDR1 and CDR2 are SGHTA and FQGNSA. V was clipped by 3 bases and J by 0 bases, with 18 bases between them. CDR3 protein: CASSFGWREPHSYEQYF. The CDR3 bases are TGTGCCAGCAGCTTCGGGTGGCGGGAACCCCACTCCTACGAGCAGTACTTC. The full variable domain, completed using reference TRBV7-2 and TRBJ2-7, is GAGVSQSPSNKVTEKGKDVELRCDPISGHTALYWYRQSLGQGLEFLIYFQGNSAPDKSGLPSDRFSAERTGGSVSTLTIQRTQQEDSAVYLCASSFGWREPHSYEQYFGPGTRLTVT.

The chain links TRBV4-1 to TRBJ1-2; 7 nucleotides line up with TRBD1. Germline CDR1 is MGHRA and CDR2 is YSYEKL. Losses at the gene ends were 0 bases for V and 0 bases for J; bases not matched to a gene: 1. CDR3 length: 15 amino acids. The CDR3 loop reads CASSQDGQANYGYTF. CDR3 nucleotide sequence: TGCGCCAGCAGCCAAGACGGACAGGCTAACTATGGCTACACCTTC.

V and J are TRBV7-2 and TRBJ2-3; D ambiguous. The CDR3 consists of 14 residues. Deletions cut 7 bases from V and 3 bases from J, with 14 bases between. Germline V gene data show CDR1 as SGHTA and CDR2 as FQGNSA. CDR3 sequence reads: CASTFTRLTDTQYF. The CDR3 DNA reads as TGTGCCAGCACCTTTACCAGATTGACAGATACGCAGTATTTT.

The rearrangement links TRBV2 to TRBJ2-7; D is ambiguous. Trimming stripped 6 bases from V and 3 bases from J, with 15 bases between. CDR3 length: 14 residues. In germline, CDR1 is SNHLY, CDR2 FYNNEI. CDR3 sequence: CASRAGSNDYEQYF. CDR3 nucleotide sequence: TGTGCCAGCAGAGCCGGGTCTAATGACTACGAGCAGTACTTC.

The chain uses TRBV21-1 and TRBJ2-3; the table's TRBD2 call for D was not verified on the DNA. TRBV21-1 is a documented pseudogene. This CDR3 is built from 16 residues. The DNA of the CDR3 is TGTGCCAGCAGCAAAGCGCCTAGCGGGGGCCCAGATACGCAGTATTTT. It encodes CASSKAPSGGPDTQYF.

V is TRBV7-2 and J is TRBJ1-1; no firm D call. This CDR3 comprises 14 residues. The germline V and J ends were trimmed by 3 bases and 1 base, with 9 bases remaining between them. Looked up from germline, CDR1 is SGHTA and CDR2 is FQGNSA. The CDR3 loop is CASSFGRGNTEAFF. The CDR3 nucleotides read TGTGCCAGCAGCTTTGGGCGTGGGAACACTGAAGCTTTCTTT.

The chain employs TRBV6-1 and TRBJ2-6, with 7 bases lining up with TRBD1. The junction had 1 base not matched to a gene; V was cut back by 1 base and J by 1 base. Germline values: CDR1 MNHNS, CDR2 SASEGT. The CDR3 contains 16 residues. CDR3 nucleotides: TGTGCCAGCAGTGAAGAGACAGGGTCTGGGGCCAACGTCCTGACTTTC. Amino acids: CASSEETGSGANVLTF.

V is TRBV5-3 and J is TRBJ2-4; 8 bases are a match to TRBD1. TRBV5-3 is noted as an ORF with a role that remains uncertain. The CDR3 length is 15 residues. The J segment lost 7 bases and the V segment lost 0 bases, leaving 6 bases of the junction unmatched. The CDR3 protein is CARSLARGRGNIQYF. The CDR3 region has the DNA TGTGCCAGAAGCTTGGCCAGGGGGCGCGGGAACATTCAGTACTTC.

The chain combines TRBV19 with TRBJ2-6; perhaps TRBD2 as D (7 bases). CDR3 size: 18 residues. Between the trimmed V and J ends, which lost 8 bases and 0 bases, there was a span of 20 bases. Germline loops: CDR1 LNHDA, CDR2 SQIVND (reference sequence). Here the CDR3 reads CASLLGGAYPSGANVLTF. In DNA form, the CDR3 reads TGTGCCAGTCTCCTAGGGGGGGCATATCCCTCTGGGGCCAACGTCCTGACTTTC.

This sequence joins TRBV27 and TRBJ1-2; tentative D call: TRBD1 (5 bases). Trimming removed 4 bases at V and 4 bases at J, with 10 bases between. CDR3 size: 13 residues. Germline CDR1 and CDR2: MNHEY and SMNVEV (reference sequence). CDR3 coding DNA: TGTGCCAGCAGTTCACGGGGGGGCTATGGCTACACCTTC. Protein product: CASSSRGGYGYTF.

This clone appeared once. The chain has TRBV6-4 and TRBJ2-7, with a tentative D call TRBD2 (5 bases). Germline V gene lookup returns CDR1 MRHNA and CDR2 SNTAGT. There are 13 residues in the CDR3. V was cut by 4 bases and J by 5 bases, with 12 bases left in between. The CDR3 DNA reads TGTGCCAGCAGTGTGGCGGTGAGGGACGAGCAGTACTTC. Residues: CASSVAVRDEQYF.